A single sample is the source of the 4 T cell receptor beta chains below, sequenced in a study of tumour-infiltrating T cells in Burkitt lymphoma. Sequencing was performed with immunoSEQ multiplex PCR; in TCRdb, only in-frame clones are kept and a portion is missing. Of some 5,000 clones in the sample, 9.5% to 13% were seen once. The sequencing sample was made of tumor tissue. The receptor source for this set is a human donor with diffuse large B-cell lymphoma.

The chain couples TRBV19 to TRBJ1-1; a weak D match, TRBD1 (6 bases). Germline-derived CDR1 and CDR2 are LNHDA and SQIVND (reference sequence). The V gene lost 7 bases and the J gene lost 4 bases, with 19 bases spanning the gap. The CDR3 covers 15 residues. The CDR3 sequence: CASTILPRGSTEAFF. The CDR3 nucleotides read TGTGCCAGTACCATATTACCCAGGGGAAGCACTGAAGCTTTCTTT.

The rearrangement uses TRBV4-2 and TRBJ2-1; D possibly uses TRBD1 or TRBD2 (7 bases each). The germline V and J ends were trimmed by 5 bases and 0 bases, with 20 bases remaining between them. Germline CDR1 and CDR2: LGHNA and YNFKEQ. This CDR3 is 18 amino acids long. This CDR3 reads CASSFSRGGTSSYNEQFF. Here the CDR3 DNA reads TGTGCCAGCAGCTTCTCCAGGGGGGGAACAAGCTCCTACAATGAGCAGTTCTTC.

The V gene is TRBV5-1, the J gene TRBJ2-2, with TRBD1 matching 10 bases. Germline lookup yields CDR1 SGHRS and CDR2 YFSETQ. Losses at the gene ends were 4 bases for V and 7 bases for J; bases not matched to a gene: 16. This CDR3 has 18 residues. Here the CDR3 reads CASSPVVGTGEVGGELFF. In nucleotides, the CDR3 is TGCGCCAGCAGCCCGGTAGTAGGGACAGGGGAAGTTGGCGGGGAGCTGTTTTTT.

DNA for the CDR3: TGTGCCAGCAGCTCGGAGACGGGGAATTCACCCCTCCACTTT. Protein: CASSSETGNSPLHF. The chain links TRBV7-9 to TRBJ1-6; D is ambiguous. With 4 bases removed from V and 7 bases from J, the gap between germline ends came to 11 bases. The V gene's germline CDR1 is SEHNR and CDR2 FQNEAQ (reference sequence). This CDR3 is built from 14 residues.